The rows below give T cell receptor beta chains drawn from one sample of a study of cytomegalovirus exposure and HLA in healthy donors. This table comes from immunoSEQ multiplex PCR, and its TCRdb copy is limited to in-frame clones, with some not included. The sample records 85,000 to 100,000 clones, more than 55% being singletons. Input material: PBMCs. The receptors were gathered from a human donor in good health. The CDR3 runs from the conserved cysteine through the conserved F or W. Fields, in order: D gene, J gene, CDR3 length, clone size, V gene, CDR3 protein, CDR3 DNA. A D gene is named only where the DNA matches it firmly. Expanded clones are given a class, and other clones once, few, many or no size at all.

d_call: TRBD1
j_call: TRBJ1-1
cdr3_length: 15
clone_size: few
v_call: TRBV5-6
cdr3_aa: CASSFRDRVVTEAFF
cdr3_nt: TGTGCCAGCAGCTTCCGAGACAGGGTTGTCACTGAAGCTTTCTTT

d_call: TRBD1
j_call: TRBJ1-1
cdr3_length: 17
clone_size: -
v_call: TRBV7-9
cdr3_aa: CASSHPPGQGFNTEAFF
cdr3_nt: TGTGCCAGCAGCCACCCTCCGGGACAGGGGTTCAACACTGAAGCTTTCTTT

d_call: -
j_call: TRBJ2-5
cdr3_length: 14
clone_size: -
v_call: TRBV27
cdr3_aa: CASSSLPFQETQYF
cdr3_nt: TGTGCCAGCAGTTCACTCCCGTTCCAAGAGACCCAGTACTTC

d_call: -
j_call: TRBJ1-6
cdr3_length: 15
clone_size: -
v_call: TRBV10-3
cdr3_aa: CAISERQEGRSPLHF
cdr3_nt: TGTGCCATCAGTGAAAGGCAGGAGGGTCGATCACCCCTCCACTTT

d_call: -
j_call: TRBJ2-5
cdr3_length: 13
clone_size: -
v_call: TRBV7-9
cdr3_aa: CASSRDSGVTQYF
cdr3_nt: TGTGCCAGCAGCAGGGATAGCGGCGTGACCCAGTACTTC

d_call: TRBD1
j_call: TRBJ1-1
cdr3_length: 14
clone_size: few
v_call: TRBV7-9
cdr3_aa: CASSVQGGNTEAFF
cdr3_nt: TGTGCCAGCAGCGTCCAGGGGGGCAACACTGAAGCTTTCTTT

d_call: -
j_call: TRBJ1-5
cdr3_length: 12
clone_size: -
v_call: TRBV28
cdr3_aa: CASSARERPQHF
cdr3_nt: TGTGCCAGCAGTGCCCGAGAGCGGCCCCAGCATTTT

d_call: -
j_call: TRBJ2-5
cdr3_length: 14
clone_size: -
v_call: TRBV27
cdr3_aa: CASSLRDSQETQYF
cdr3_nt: TGTGCCAGCAGTTTGCGGGACAGCCAAGAGACCCAGTACTTC

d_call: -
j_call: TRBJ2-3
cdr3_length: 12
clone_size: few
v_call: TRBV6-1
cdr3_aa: CASSGGSDTQYF
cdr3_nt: TGTGCCAGCAGTGGAGGCAGTGATACGCAGTATTTT

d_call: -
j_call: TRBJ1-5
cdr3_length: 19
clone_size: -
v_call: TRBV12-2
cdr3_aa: CASRLADPGCKETNQPQHF
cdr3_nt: TGTGCAAGTCGCTTAGCGGACCCGGGGTGTAAGGAAACGAATCAGCCCCAGCATTTT

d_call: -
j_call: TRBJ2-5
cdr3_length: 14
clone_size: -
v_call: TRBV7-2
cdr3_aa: CASSSREGRETQYF
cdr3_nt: TGTGCCAGCAGCTCACGAGAGGGCCGCGAGACCCAGTACTTC

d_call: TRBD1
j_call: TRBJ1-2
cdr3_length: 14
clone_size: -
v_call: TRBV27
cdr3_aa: CASSRTGGGHGYTF
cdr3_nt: TGTGCCAGCAGCCGGACAGGTGGGGGCCATGGCTACACCTTC

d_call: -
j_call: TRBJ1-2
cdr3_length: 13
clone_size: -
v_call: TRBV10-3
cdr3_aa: CATPSGDSYGYTF
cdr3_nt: TGTGCCACCCCTTCAGGGGATTCCTATGGCTACACCTTC

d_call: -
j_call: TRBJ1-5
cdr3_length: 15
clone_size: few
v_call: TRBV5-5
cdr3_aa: CASSPGQYSNQPQHF
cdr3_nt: TGTGCCAGCAGTCCTGGACAGTATAGCAATCAGCCCCAGCATTTT

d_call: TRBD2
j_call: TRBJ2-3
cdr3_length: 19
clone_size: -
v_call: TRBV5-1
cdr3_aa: CASTQLRSSGGEGTDTQYF
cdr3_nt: TGCGCCAGCACCCAGCTTCGGTCCTCCGGGGGGGAGGGCACAGATACGCAGTATTTT

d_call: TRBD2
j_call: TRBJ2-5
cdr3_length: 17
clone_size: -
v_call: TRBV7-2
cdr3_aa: CASSPRLAGGYQETQYF
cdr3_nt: TGTGCCAGCAGCCCCCGTTTAGCGGGGGGGTACCAAGAGACCCAGTACTTC

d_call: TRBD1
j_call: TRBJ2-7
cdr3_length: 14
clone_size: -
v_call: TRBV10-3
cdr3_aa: CAISGGTGGREQYF
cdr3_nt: TGTGCCATCAGTGGGGGGACAGGGGGCCGGGAGCAGTACTTC